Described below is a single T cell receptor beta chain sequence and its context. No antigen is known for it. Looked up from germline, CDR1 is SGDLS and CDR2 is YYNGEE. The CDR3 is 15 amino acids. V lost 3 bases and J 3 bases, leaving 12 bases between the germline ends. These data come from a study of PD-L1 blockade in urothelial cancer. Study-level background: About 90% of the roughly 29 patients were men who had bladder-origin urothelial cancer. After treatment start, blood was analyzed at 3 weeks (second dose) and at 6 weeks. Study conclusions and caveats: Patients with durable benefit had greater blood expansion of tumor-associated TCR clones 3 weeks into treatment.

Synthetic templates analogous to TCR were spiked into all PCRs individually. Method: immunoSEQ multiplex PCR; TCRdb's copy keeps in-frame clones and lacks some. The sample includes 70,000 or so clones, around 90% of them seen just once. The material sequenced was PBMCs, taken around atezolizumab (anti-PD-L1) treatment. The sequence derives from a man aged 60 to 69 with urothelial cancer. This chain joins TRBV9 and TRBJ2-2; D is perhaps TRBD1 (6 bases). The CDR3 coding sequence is TGTGCCAGCAGCGCTGGACAGTATTACACCGGGGAGCTGTTTTTT. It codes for CASSAGQYYTGELFF.